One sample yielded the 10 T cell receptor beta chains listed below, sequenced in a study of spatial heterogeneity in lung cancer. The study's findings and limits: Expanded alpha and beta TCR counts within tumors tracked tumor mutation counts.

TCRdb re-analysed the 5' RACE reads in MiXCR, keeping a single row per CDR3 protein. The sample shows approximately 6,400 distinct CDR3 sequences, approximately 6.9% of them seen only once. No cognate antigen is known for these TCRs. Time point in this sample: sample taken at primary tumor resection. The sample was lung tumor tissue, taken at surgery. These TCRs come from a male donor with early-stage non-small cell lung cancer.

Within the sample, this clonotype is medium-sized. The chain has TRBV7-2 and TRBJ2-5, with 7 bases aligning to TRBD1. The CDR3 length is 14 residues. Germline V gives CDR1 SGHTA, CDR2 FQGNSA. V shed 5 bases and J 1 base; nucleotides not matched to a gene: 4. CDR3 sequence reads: CASSRRTGQETQYF. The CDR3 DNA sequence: TGTGCCAGCAGCCGAAGGACAGGCCAAGAGACCCAGTACTTC.

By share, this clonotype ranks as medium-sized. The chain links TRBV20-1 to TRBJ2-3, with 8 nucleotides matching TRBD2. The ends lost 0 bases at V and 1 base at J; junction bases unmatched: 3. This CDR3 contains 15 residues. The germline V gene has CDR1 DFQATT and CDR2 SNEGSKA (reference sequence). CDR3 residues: CSARDGAGGTDTQYF. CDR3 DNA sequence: TGCAGTGCTAGAGATGGAGCGGGGGGCACAGATACGCAGTATTTT.

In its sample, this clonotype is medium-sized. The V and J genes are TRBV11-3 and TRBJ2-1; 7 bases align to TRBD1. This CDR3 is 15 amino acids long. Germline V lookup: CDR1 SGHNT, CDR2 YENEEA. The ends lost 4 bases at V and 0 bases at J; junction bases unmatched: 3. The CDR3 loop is CASSSRGSSYNEQFF. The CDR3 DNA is TGTGCCAGCAGCTCCAGGGGGAGCTCCTACAATGAGCAGTTCTTC. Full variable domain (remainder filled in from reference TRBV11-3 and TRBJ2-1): EAGVVQSPRYKIIEKKQPVAFWCNPISGHNTLYWYLQNLGQGPELLIRYENEEAVDDSQLPKDRFSAERLKGVDSTLKIQPAELGDSAVYLCASSSRGSSYNEQFFGPGTRLTVL.

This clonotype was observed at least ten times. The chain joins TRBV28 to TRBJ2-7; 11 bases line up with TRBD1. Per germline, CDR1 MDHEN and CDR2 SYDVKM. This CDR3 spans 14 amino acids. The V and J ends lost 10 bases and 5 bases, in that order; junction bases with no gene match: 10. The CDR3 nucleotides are TGTGCCACCTACACCGGACAGGGGGCCCACGAGCAGTACTTC. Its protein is CATYTGQGAHEQYF.

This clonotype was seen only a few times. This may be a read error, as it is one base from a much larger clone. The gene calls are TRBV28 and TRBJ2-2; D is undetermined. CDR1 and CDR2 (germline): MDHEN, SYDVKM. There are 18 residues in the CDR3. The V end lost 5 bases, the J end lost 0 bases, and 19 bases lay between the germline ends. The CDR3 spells CASSPPSAALANTGELFF. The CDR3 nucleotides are TGTGCCAGCAGTCCTCCGTCAGCAGCCTTGGCGAACACCGGGGAGCTGTTTTTT.

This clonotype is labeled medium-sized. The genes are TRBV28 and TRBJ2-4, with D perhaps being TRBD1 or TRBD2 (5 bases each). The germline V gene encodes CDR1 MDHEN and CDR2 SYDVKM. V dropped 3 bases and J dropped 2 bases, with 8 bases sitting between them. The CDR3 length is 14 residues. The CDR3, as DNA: TGTGCCAGCAGTTTGAGGGGTTCCAAAAACATTCAGTACTTC. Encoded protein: CASSLRGSKNIQYF. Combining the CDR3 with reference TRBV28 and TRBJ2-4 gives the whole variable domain DVKVTQSSRYLVKRTGEKVFLECVQDMDHENMFWYRQDPGLGLRLIYFSYDVKMKEKGDIPEGYSVSREKKERFSLILESASTNQTSMYLCASSLRGSKNIQYFGAGTRLSVL.

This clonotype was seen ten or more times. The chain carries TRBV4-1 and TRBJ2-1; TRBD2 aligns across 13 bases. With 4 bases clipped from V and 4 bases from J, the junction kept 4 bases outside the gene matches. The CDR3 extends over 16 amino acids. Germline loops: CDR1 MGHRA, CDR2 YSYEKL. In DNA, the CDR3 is TGCGCCAGCAGCCCAGGGACTAGCGGGAATTACAATGAGCAGTTCTTC. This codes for CASSPGTSGNYNEQFF.

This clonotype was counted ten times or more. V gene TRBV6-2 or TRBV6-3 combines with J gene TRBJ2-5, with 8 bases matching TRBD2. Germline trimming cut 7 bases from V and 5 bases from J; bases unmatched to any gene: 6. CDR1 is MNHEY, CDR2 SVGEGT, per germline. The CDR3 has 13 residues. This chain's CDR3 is CASTQAGVETQYF. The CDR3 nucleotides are TGTGCCAGCACCCAAGCGGGAGTTGAGACCCAGTACTTC.

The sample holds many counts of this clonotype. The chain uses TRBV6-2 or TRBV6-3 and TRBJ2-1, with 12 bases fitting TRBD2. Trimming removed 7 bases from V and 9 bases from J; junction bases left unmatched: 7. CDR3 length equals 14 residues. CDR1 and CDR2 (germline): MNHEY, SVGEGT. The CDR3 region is CASTSSGRVGEQFF. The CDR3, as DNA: TGTGCCAGCACGTCTAGCGGGAGGGTTGGTGAGCAGTTCTTC.

CDR3 sequence: CSAETSGASYEQYF. The CDR3, as DNA: TGCAGTGCGGAGACTAGCGGGGCTTCCTACGAGCAGTACTTC. The V gene is TRBV20-1, the J gene TRBJ2-7, with 11 bases identical to TRBD2. Trimming took 6 bases from V and 1 from J; bases not matched to a gene: 5. Germline CDR1 is DFQATT and CDR2 is SNEGSKA (reference sequence). This CDR3 has 14 residues.